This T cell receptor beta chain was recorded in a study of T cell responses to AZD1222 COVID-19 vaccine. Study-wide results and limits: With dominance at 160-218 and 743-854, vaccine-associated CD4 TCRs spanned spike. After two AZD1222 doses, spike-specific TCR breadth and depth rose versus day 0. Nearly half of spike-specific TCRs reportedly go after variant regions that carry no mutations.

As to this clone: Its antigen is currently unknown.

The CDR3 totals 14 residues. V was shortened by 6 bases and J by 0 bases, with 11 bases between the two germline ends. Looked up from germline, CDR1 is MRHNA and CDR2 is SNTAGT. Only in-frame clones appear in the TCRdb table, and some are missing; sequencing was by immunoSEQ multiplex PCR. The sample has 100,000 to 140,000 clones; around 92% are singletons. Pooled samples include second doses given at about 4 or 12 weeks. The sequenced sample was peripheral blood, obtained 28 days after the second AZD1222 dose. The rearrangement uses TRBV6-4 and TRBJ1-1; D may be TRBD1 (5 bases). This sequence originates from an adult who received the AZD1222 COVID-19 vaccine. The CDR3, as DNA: TGTGCCAGCAGGATCACAGGAATGAACACTGAAGCTTTCTTT. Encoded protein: CASRITGMNTEAFF.